The clone carrying this T cell receptor beta chain was observed a handful of times. The antigen remains unidentified. This specimen comes from a study of tumor-infiltrating lymphocytes in localized non-small cell lung cancer. Study-level background: Resected tumor was paired with non-adjacent uninvolved lung from the same patient.

Assay: immunoSEQ multiplex PCR; the TCRdb copy retains only in-frame clones and omits some. The sample has some 13,000 clones, 60% to 80% seen once. Study-level results: Immunotypes IM1 and IM2 had similar TCR-derived T-cell fractions. TCR sequencing covered a subset of patients with enough tissue. Technical variation could not be separated from intratumor heterogeneity here.

Specimen: uninvolved lung tissue not adjacent to the tumor. This receptor was identified in a human donor with non-small cell lung cancer.

The CDR3: CASSIQSTGELFF. In DNA form, the CDR3 reads TGTGCCAGTAGTATCCAGAGCACCGGGGAGCTGTTTTTT. The chain carries TRBV19 and TRBJ2-2; no definite D call. Germline V gives CDR1 LNHDA, CDR2 SQIVND (reference sequence). Trimming stripped 3 bases from V and 4 bases from J, with 6 bases between. The CDR3 is made up of 13 amino acids.